One and the same sample provided the 19 T cell receptor beta chains below, sequenced in a study of T cell changes during pregnancy in multiple sclerosis. Data came from immunoSEQ multiplex PCR; TCRdb stores just in-frame clones and leaves some out. Of about 56,000 clones in the sample, about 93% are singletons; the top ten hold less than 0.5%. The source material was CD4+ T cells from peripheral blood mononuclear cells, sampled in the third trimester of pregnancy. These receptor sequences come from a female donor with multiple sclerosis, enrolled in a pregnancy study.

The chain is built from TRBV5-4 and TRBJ2-3, with D possibly TRBD2 on 5 matching bases. Germline V gives CDR1 SGHNT, CDR2 YYREEE (reference sequence). Trimming took 0 bases from V and 0 from J, leaving 8 bases between them. The CDR3 has 15 residues. CDR3 in DNA: TGTGCCAGCAGCTTGGGGAGCGGTAGCACAGATACGCAGTATTTT. It specifies CASSLGSGSTDTQYF.

This chain uses TRBV27 with TRBJ2-1; 9 nucleotides match TRBD2. J was trimmed by 2 bases and V by 2 bases; bases with no gene match: 4. There are 16 residues in the CDR3. CDR1 MNHEY and CDR2 SMNVEV come from the germline V gene (reference sequence). Written as DNA, the CDR3 is TGTGCCAGCAGTTTACGAGTAGCGGGGGCCTACAATGAGCAGTTCTTC. As protein: CASSLRVAGAYNEQFF.

This clone showed up just once. Here the CDR3 DNA reads TGTGCCAGCAGGGTAAACAGCCGGAACAATTCACCCCTCCACTTT. It specifies CASRVNSRNNSPLHF. The chain combines TRBV9 with TRBJ1-6; D is unresolved. Per germline, CDR1 SGDLS and CDR2 YYNGEE. CDR3 length: 15 residues. V dropped 5 bases and J dropped 7 bases, with 16 bases sitting between them.

This clone was observed a handful of times. The rearrangement joins TRBV5-6 to TRBJ2-1; unclear D gene. Germline-derived CDR1 and CDR2 are SGHDT and YYEEEE. The V end was cut by 1 base, the J end by 0 bases, with 11 bases between. This CDR3 has 16 amino acids. CDR3 in DNA: TGTGCCAGCAGCTTGCTTGGAGAGAGCTCCTACAATGAGCAGTTCTTC. This translates into CASSLLGESSYNEQFF. Variable domain in full (rest from reference TRBV5-6 and TRBJ2-1): DAGVTQSPTHLIKTRGQQVTLRCSPKSGHDTVSWYQQALGQGPQFIFQYYEEEERQRGNFPDRFSGHQFPNYSSELNVNALLLGDSALYLCASSLLGESSYNEQFFGPGTRLTVL.

V and J are TRBV30 and TRBJ2-4, with D possibly being TRBD1 (6 bases). The CDR3 is 14 amino acids. Per the germline V gene, CDR1 is GTSNPN and CDR2 is SVGIG (reference sequence). Between the trimmed V and J ends, which lost 4 bases and 3 bases, there was a span of 13 bases. DNA of the CDR3: TGTGCCTGGAACATTAGGGGGTACAAAAACATTCAGTACTTC. It codes for CAWNIRGYKNIQYF.

The chain combines TRBV15 with TRBJ1-6, with 8 bases identical to TRBD1. Germline V CDR1 and CDR2: LNHNV, YYDKDF (reference sequence). Unmatched junction bases numbered 16, after V lost 5 bases and J lost 10 bases. This CDR3 is 17 amino acids long. The DNA of the CDR3 is TGTGCCACCAGCCTCGGACCCGGGACAGGAGGGTGGTCACCCCTCCACTTT. Protein product: CATSLGPGTGGWSPLHF.

This chain joins TRBV5-5 and TRBJ1-1, with TRBD1 matching over 8 bases. The CDR3 totals 15 residues. Per germline, CDR1 SGHKS and CDR2 YYEKEE (reference sequence). V shed 3 bases and J 3 bases; nucleotides not matched to a gene: 7. CDR3 DNA sequence: TGTGCCAGCAGCTCTGGACAGGGCAGGGACACTGAAGCTTTCTTT. Protein product: CASSSGQGRDTEAFF.

V usage is TRBV9 and J usage is TRBJ1-1, with D possibly matching TRBD1 (6 bases). This CDR3 region has 17 residues. Germline V gene lookup returns CDR1 SGDLS and CDR2 YYNGEE. Trimming pared 0 bases from V and 1 base from J, leaving 16 bases between. The DNA of the CDR3 is TGTGCCAGCAGCGTAGGGGGAAGGGGGTGGGGGAACACTGAAGCTTTCTTT. It yields the protein CASSVGGRGWGNTEAFF.

This rearrangement joins TRBV5-1 to TRBJ1-6; 11 nucleotides align to TRBD1. The CDR3 loop spans 19 amino acids. Germline CDR1 and CDR2: SGHRS and YFSETQ. V was clipped by 0 bases and J by 6 bases; unmatched bases: 11. As DNA, the CDR3 is TGCGCCAGCAGCTTGGCTGGGGTCCGGGACAGGGGGTCTAATTCACCCCTCCACTTT. Its protein is CASSLAGVRDRGSNSPLHF.

The V and J genes are TRBV7-9 and TRBJ1-2; 8 positions agree with TRBD1. Germline V gene lookup returns CDR1 SEHNR and CDR2 FQNEAQ (reference sequence). The CDR3 is 14 amino acids. The junction had 11 bases not matched to a gene; V was cut back by 7 bases and J by 7 bases. The CDR3 region has the DNA TGTGCCAGCAACCTCGTCGGGACAGGAGGTGGCTACACCTTC. This sequence encodes CASNLVGTGGGYTF.

The genes are TRBV11-2 and TRBJ1-2; D is unresolved. The CDR3 length is 12 residues. CDR1 SGHAT and CDR2 FQNNGV come from the germline V gene. V was pared by 5 bases and J by 2 bases, with 6 bases between. The CDR3 nucleotides are TGTGCCAGCAGCCAATTGAACTATGGCTACACCTTC. Its protein is CASSQLNYGYTF.

This rearrangement joins TRBV5-4 to TRBJ1-4, with no clear D. The CDR3 runs to 14 residues. Germline V CDR1 and CDR2: SGHNT, YYREEE (reference sequence). Trimming took 0 bases from V and 5 from J, leaving 8 bases between them. The CDR3 loop is CASSLGGVNEKLFF. The DNA for the CDR3 is TGTGCCAGCAGCTTGGGCGGAGTAAATGAAAAACTGTTTTTT.

This chain joins TRBV15 and TRBJ2-5; perhaps TRBD2 as D (5 bases). CDR3 length: 13 amino acids. Trimming shortened V by 8 bases and J by 2 bases, and 12 bases separated the two germline ends. Germline assignment: CDR1 LNHNV and CDR2 YYDKDF (reference sequence). In DNA form, the CDR3 reads TGTGCCACCTCCTGGGGAGTACAAGAGACCCAGTACTTC. Encoded protein: CATSWGVQETQYF.

V is TRBV4-2 and J is TRBJ1-5, with D perhaps matching TRBD1 (5 bases). The CDR3 is 19 residues long. The V end was cut by 3 bases, the J end by 0 bases, with 21 bases between. Germline V gene sequence: CDR1 LGHNA, CDR2 YNFKEQ. The CDR3 DNA sequence: TGTGCCAGCAGCCACTATGGGGGGACTTCGGGCGATAGCAATCAGCCCCAGCATTTT. Its protein is CASSHYGGTSGDSNQPQHF.

The chain is built from TRBV5-1 and TRBJ1-4; the D is unclear. Germline CDR1 reads SGHRS; CDR2 reads YFSETQ. The germline V and J ends were trimmed by 0 bases and 4 bases, with 10 bases remaining between them. CDR3 length: 15 amino acids. The CDR3 loop reads CASSLVQASNEKLFF. Written as DNA, the CDR3 is TGCGCCAGCAGCTTGGTGCAGGCCAGTAATGAAAAACTGTTTTTT.

The gene calls are TRBV6-5 and TRBJ2-7, with D unclear. V lost 8 bases to trimming and J lost 2 bases, with 16 bases between them. The germline V gene encodes CDR1 MNHEY and CDR2 SVGAGI. The CDR3 is 14 residues long. CDR3 sequence (DNA): TGTGCCAGCTTCAAGATTGGCCAAACCTACGAGCAGTACTTC. Its protein is CASFKIGQTYEQYF.

A remark on this clone: A read error may produce the germline difference seen at one junction end. The rearrangement links TRBV6-7 to TRBJ1-5; TRBD1 is a possible D gene (5 bases). TRBV6-7 is flagged as an ORF with uncertain function. CDR3 length equals 15 residues. The CDR3 DNA sequence: TGTGCCAGCAGGTACTACAGGCGCCCCTATCAGCCCCAGCATTTT. Its translation is CASRYYRRPYQPQHF.

This clone has just one count. The DNA for the CDR3 is TGTGCCAGCAGCCGAGCGACTAGCCCCGCGTACACCGGGGAGCTGTTTTTT. Translated, it gives CASSRATSPAYTGELFF. The J gene is TRBJ2-2, the V gene TRBV7-9, with TRBD2 matching over 7 bases. The CDR3 is made up of 17 amino acids. V lost 5 bases and J lost 3; bases outside the gene matches: 12. The germline V gene encodes CDR1 SEHNR and CDR2 FQNEAQ (reference sequence).

The chain recombines TRBV6-1 with TRBJ1-3; no reliable D call. V lost 8 bases, J lost 4 bases, and 12 bases lay in between. Germline V gives CDR1 MNHNS, CDR2 SASEGT. The CDR3 runs 13 residues. The CDR3 sequence: CASDIKPGNTIYF. Written as DNA, the CDR3 is TGTGCCAGCGACATCAAGCCCGGAAACACCATATATTTT.